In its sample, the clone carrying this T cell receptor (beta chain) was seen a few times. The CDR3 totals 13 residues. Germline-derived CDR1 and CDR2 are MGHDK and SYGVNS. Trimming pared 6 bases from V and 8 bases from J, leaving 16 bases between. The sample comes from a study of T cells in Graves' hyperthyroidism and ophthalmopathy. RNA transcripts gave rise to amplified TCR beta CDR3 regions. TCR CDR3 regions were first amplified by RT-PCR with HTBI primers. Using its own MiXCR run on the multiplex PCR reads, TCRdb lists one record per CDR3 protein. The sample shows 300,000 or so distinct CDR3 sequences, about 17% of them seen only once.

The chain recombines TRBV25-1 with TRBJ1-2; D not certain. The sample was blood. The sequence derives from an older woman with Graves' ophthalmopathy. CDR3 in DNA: TGTGCCAGCAGCCCCGGGCCCCCACGGGGCTACACCTTC. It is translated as CASSPGPPRGYTF.